These 28 T cell receptor beta chains were all obtained from the same sample, sequenced in a study of T-cell reconstitution after alpha-beta-depleted transplantation in children. Preparation of the TCRbeta library used unique molecular identifiers. MiXCR, run by TCRdb on the PCR reads, gives a single entry per CDR3 protein. Among about 420,000 distinct CDR3 sequences listed, around 15% were seen once. The sequenced sample was PBMCs, mostly from graft donor cells, obtained 360 days after TCRalphabeta/CD19-depleted stem cell transplant. The receptors here all came from a boy younger than two who had a stem cell transplant for Wiskott-Aldrich syndrome, so the T cells may come from the graft donor.

Many counts were recorded for this clonotype. The gene calls are TRBV12-3 or TRBV12-4 and TRBJ2-6, with 7 positions matching TRBD2. The CDR3 has 15 residues. The V segment lost 6 bases and the J segment 2 bases; nucleotides outside the gene matches: 4. The CDR3 region has the DNA TGTGCCAGCAGCTGGGGGGGTACTGGGGCCAACGTCCTGACTTTC. Protein product: CASSWGGTGANVLTF.

This rearrangement joins TRBV5-1 to TRBJ2-2; TRBD1 is a possible D gene (6 bases). This CDR3 spans 15 amino acids. The germline V and J ends were trimmed by 3 bases and 0 bases, with 9 bases remaining between them. Germline CDR1 reads SGHRS; CDR2 reads YFSETQ. For the CDR3, the DNA is TGCGCCAGCAGCTGGACAGTCGCGAACACCGGGGAGCTGTTTTTT. It yields the protein CASSWTVANTGELFF.

This clonotype showed up many times. The rearrangement uses TRBV20-1 and TRBJ2-7; 7 bases are shared with TRBD1. Germline lookup yields CDR1 DFQATT and CDR2 SNEGSKA (reference sequence). Losses at the gene ends were 3 bases for V and 4 bases for J; bases not matched to a gene: 6. This CDR3 comprises 13 residues. The CDR3 spells CSASSGGKYEQYF. CDR3 bases: TGCAGTGCTAGTTCAGGGGGAAAGTACGAGCAGTACTTC.

This rearrangement joins TRBV5-5 to TRBJ1-1, with D unclear. V was cut by 1 base and J by 2 bases, with 12 bases left in between. The CDR3 covers 15 residues. Germline V gene lookup returns CDR1 SGHKS and CDR2 YYEKEE (reference sequence). The CDR3 coding sequence is TGTGCCAGCAGCTTGTTCCCGCGAAGTAACACTGAAGCTTTCTTT. This gives the protein CASSLFPRSNTEAFF.

The V gene is TRBV20-1, the J gene TRBJ2-1, with D possibly matching TRBD1 (6 bases). The V gene lost 3 bases and the J gene lost 4 bases, with 19 bases spanning the gap. CDR1 and CDR2 (germline): DFQATT, SNEGSKA (reference sequence). The CDR3 length is 16 residues. This CDR3 reads CSARSQGRVSYNEQFF. The CDR3 DNA reads as TGCAGTGCTAGGAGTCAGGGGCGAGTAAGTTACAATGAGCAGTTCTTC.

This clonotype was detected a few times. This chain connects TRBV10-3 to TRBJ2-7; D ambiguous. V gave up 4 bases and J gave up 1 base, with 8 bases separating them. The CDR3 runs 13 residues. Germline assignment: CDR1 ENHRY and CDR2 SYGVKD. The CDR3 nucleotides read TGTGCCATCAGTGTTGGTACATCCTACGAGCAGTACTTC. Its translation: CAISVGTSYEQYF.

The table lists this clonotype with a few counts. This chain links TRBV15 with TRBJ2-7; D might be TRBD1 (6 bases). The length of the CDR3 is 14 residues. CDR1 is LNHNV and CDR2 is YYDKDF in the germline V gene (reference sequence). Trimming shortened V by 2 bases and J by 6 bases, and 14 bases separated the two germline ends. As DNA, the CDR3 is TGTGCCACCAGCAGATTCCCAGGGACACTCGAGCAGTACTTC. Its protein is CATSRFPGTLEQYF. The variable domain in full, completed from reference TRBV15 and TRBJ2-7, reads DAMVIQNPRYQVTQFGKPVTLSCSQTLNHNVMYWYQQKSSQAPKLLFHYYDKDFNNEADTPDNFQSRRPNTSFCFLDIRSPGLGDTAMYLCATSRFPGTLEQYFGPGTRLTVT.

This clonotype was counted only a few times. The chain uses TRBV4-2 and TRBJ2-3; D unresolved. Trimming cost V 2 bases and J 0 bases, with 9 bases left between them. CDR3 size: 15 residues. CDR1 is LGHNA and CDR2 is YNFKEQ in the germline V gene. CDR3 loop: CASSQKVGSTDTQYF. The DNA of the CDR3 is TGTGCCAGCAGCCAAAAGGTGGGCAGCACAGATACGCAGTATTTT.

V gene TRBV29-1 combines with J gene TRBJ2-1; the D is unclear. This CDR3 has 12 amino acids. Between the trimmed V and J ends, which lost 6 bases and 3 bases, there was a span of 9 bases. Germline-derived CDR1 and CDR2 are SQVTM and ANQGSEA. CDR3 in DNA: TGCAGCGTGGATTATAGCTACAATGAGCAGTTCTTC. Its protein is CSVDYSYNEQFF.

V and J are TRBV27 and TRBJ2-7; no definite D call. The CDR3 length is 13 residues. In germline, CDR1 is MNHEY, CDR2 SMNVEV (reference sequence). Trimming cost V 4 bases and J 1 base, with 8 bases left between them. CDR3 in DNA: TGTGCCAGCAGTTGGGTCGGTTCCTACGAGCAGTACTTC. Amino acids: CASSWVGSYEQYF.

The rearrangement uses TRBV28 and TRBJ1-2; no firm D call. Trimming took 4 bases from V and 4 from J, leaving 19 bases between them. The CDR3 contains 16 residues. Germline loops: CDR1 MDHEN, CDR2 SYDVKM. CDR3 amino acids: CASSSYSRQALYGYTF. The DNA for the CDR3 is TGTGCCAGCAGTTCCTACTCCCGACAAGCCCTCTATGGCTACACCTTC.

This clonotype was picked up a small number of times. The chain employs TRBV7-9 and TRBJ2-4, with D tentatively TRBD1 (6 bases). The CDR3 has 15 amino acids. Germline CDR1 is SEHNR and CDR2 is FQNEAQ (reference sequence). V shed 3 bases and J shed 9 bases, with 18 bases lying between them. CDR3 protein: CASSLRNRVWGIQYF. The CDR3 DNA sequence: TGTGCCAGCAGCTTGCGGAACAGGGTCTGGGGCATTCAGTACTTC.

This clonotype was counted only a few times. The V gene is TRBV2, the J gene TRBJ2-3; TRBD1 matches at 7 bases. Losses at the gene ends were 0 bases for V and 2 bases for J; bases not matched to a gene: 2. The germline gives CDR1 SNHLY, CDR2 FYNNEI. The CDR3 consists of 15 residues. The CDR3 DNA reads as TGTGCCAGCAGTGAAGCTAGGGGGCCCACAGATACGCAGTATTTT. Translated, it gives CASSEARGPTDTQYF. Variable domain in full (rest from reference TRBV2 and TRBJ2-3): EPEVTQTPSHQVTQMGQEVILRCVPISNHLYFYWYRQILGQKVEFLVSFYNNEISEKSEIFDDQFSVERPDGSNFTLKIRSTKLEDSAMYFCASSEARGPTDTQYFGPGTRLTVL.

In its sample, this clonotype was seen many times. The chain links TRBV12-3 or TRBV12-4 to TRBJ1-1; D is perhaps TRBD1 (5 bases). The CDR3 covers 12 residues. V was cut by 8 bases and J by 0 bases, with 7 bases left in between. CDR3 sequence: CASGTVNTEAFF. DNA for the CDR3: TGTGCCAGCGGGACGGTGAACACTGAAGCTTTCTTT.

This clonotype has just a few counts. J is TRBJ2-1 and V is TRBV10-3, with 16 positions matching TRBD2. V was clipped by 5 bases and J by 4 bases; unmatched bases: 2. CDR1 is ENHRY, CDR2 SYGVKD, per germline. This CDR3 is built from 16 residues. CDR3 in DNA: TGTGCCATCAGTATGGGACTAGCGGGAGGGTACAATGAGCAGTTCTTC. Its protein product is CAISMGLAGGYNEQFF.

The chain recombines TRBV5-1 with TRBJ2-1; 16 bases map to TRBD2. The CDR3 has 19 residues. From germline, CDR1 is SGHRS and CDR2 YFSETQ. V lost 3 bases, J lost 0 bases, and 6 bases stayed unmatched. The CDR3 sequence is CASSSKGLAGGSSYNEQFF. The DNA of the CDR3 is TGCGCCAGCAGCTCGAAGGGACTAGCGGGAGGGAGCTCCTACAATGAGCAGTTCTTC.

This clonotype was counted at least ten times. One junction end does not reproduce the germline sequence, and a read error may be involved. The V and J genes are TRBV7-2 and TRBJ2-1; D is uncertain. From germline, CDR1 is SGHTA and CDR2 FQGNSA. This CDR3 has 11 amino acids. The DNA for the CDR3 is TGCGCCAGCAGCTTGGTTAATGAGCAGTTCTTC. Translation gives CASSLVNEQFF.

The chain uses TRBV9 and TRBJ2-5, with D possibly matching TRBD2 (5 bases). There are 14 residues in the CDR3. V gave up 0 bases and J gave up 1 base, with 7 bases separating them. The germline V gene has CDR1 SGDLS and CDR2 YYNGEE. The CDR3 DNA reads TGTGCCAGCAGCGTAGCTGGGAGCCAAGAGACCCAGTACTTC. Translation gives CASSVAGSQETQYF.

The CDR3 sequence: CASSWAVGGSLAVSTDTQYF. The CDR3 region has the DNA TGTGCCAGCAGCTGGGCCGTGGGCGGGAGTCTCGCTGTTAGCACAGATACGCAGTATTTT. The chain recombines TRBV11-1 with TRBJ2-3; 7 nucleotides agree with TRBD2. The germline V gene has CDR1 SGHAT and CDR2 FQDESV (reference sequence). V shed 4 bases and J 0 bases; nucleotides not matched to a gene: 19. The CDR3 has 20 amino acids.

V and J are TRBV12-3 or TRBV12-4 and TRBJ2-5; TRBD1 or TRBD2 may be the D gene (5 bases each). V lost 1 base and J lost 4, with 13 bases in between. The CDR3 extends over 15 amino acids. The CDR3 is CASSLDPGRVETQYF. The DNA of the CDR3 is TGTGCCAGCAGTTTAGATCCGGGACGGGTAGAGACCCAGTACTTC.

The chain links TRBV6-5 to TRBJ2-4, with 9 bases matching TRBD2. With 2 bases clipped from V and 6 bases from J, the junction kept 8 bases outside the gene matches. Germline values: CDR1 MNHEY, CDR2 SVGAGI. CDR3 length equals 16 residues. The CDR3 loop is CASSYPLAGGPNIQYF. In DNA, the CDR3 is TGTGCCAGCAGTTACCCGCTGGCGGGAGGGCCAAACATTCAGTACTTC.

This clonotype was counted between two and nine times. The V gene is TRBV4-1, the J gene TRBJ2-7; 10 bases are a match to TRBD1. The CDR3 has 13 amino acids. Germline-derived CDR1 and CDR2 are MGHRA and YSYEKL. After removal of 0 bases from V and 11 bases from J, the junction contained 4 bases not matched to a gene. The CDR3 here is CASSQDLGTGEYF. CDR3 in DNA: TGCGCCAGCAGCCAAGATCTGGGGACAGGGGAGTACTTC.

The table lists this clonotype with a few counts. The V and J genes are TRBV20-1 and TRBJ2-7, with 11 positions matching TRBD2. Looked up from germline, CDR1 is DFQATT and CDR2 is SNEGSKA (reference sequence). The V segment lost 0 bases and the J segment 4 bases; nucleotides outside the gene matches: 8. The CDR3 runs 16 residues. The CDR3, as DNA: TGCAGTGCTAGAGATCCCACTAGCGGGAGATCATACGAGCAGTACTTC. It is translated as CSARDPTSGRSYEQYF.

This clonotype was counted at least ten times. V usage is TRBV5-1 and J usage is TRBJ1-1; tentative D call: TRBD1 (5 bases). Germline V gene sequence: CDR1 SGHRS, CDR2 YFSETQ. This CDR3 contains 15 residues. Trimming took 2 bases from V and 5 from J, leaving 16 bases between them. The CDR3 loop is CASSFGGSGWTEAFF. The CDR3 DNA reads as TGCGCCAGCAGCTTCGGAGGGTCAGGGTGGACTGAAGCTTTCTTT.

This clonotype has a count of ten or more. The rearrangement uses TRBV5-1 and TRBJ2-1, with D maybe TRBD2 (6 bases). The CDR3 sequence is 17 residues long. CDR1 is SGHRS, CDR2 YFSETQ, per germline. The V and J ends lost 4 bases and 0 bases respectively, with 17 bases between them. CDR3 sequence: CASSTPTTGGSYNEQFF. CDR3 nucleotides: TGCGCCAGCAGCACCCCCACAACCGGGGGCTCCTACAATGAGCAGTTCTTC.

This clonotype was counted between two and nine times. V gene TRBV19 combines with J gene TRBJ2-2; D remains ambiguous. This CDR3 has 13 amino acids. Germline V CDR1 and CDR2: LNHDA, SQIVND (reference sequence). With 6 bases removed from V and 4 bases from J, the gap between germline ends came to 9 bases. Here the CDR3 DNA reads TGTGCCAGTAGGGCCAGACCCACCGGGGAGCTGTTTTTT. Amino acid sequence: CASRARPTGELFF. Variable domain in full (rest from reference TRBV19 and TRBJ2-2): DGGITQSPKYLFRKEGQNVTLSCEQNLNHDAMYWYRQDPGQGLRLIYYSQIVNDFQKGDIAEGYSVSREKKESFPLTVTSAQKNPTAFYLCASRARPTGELFFGEGSRLTVL.

The V gene is TRBV12-3 or TRBV12-4, the J gene TRBJ1-1; no clear D gene. There are 13 residues in the CDR3. The ends were cut back, 5 bases at V and 3 bases at J, with 10 bases in the middle. CDR3 nucleotides: TGTGCCAGCAGTCGTACGATCGACACTGAAGCTTTCTTT. Protein: CASSRTIDTEAFF.

The chain recombines TRBV3-1 with TRBJ2-1; 7 nucleotides line up with TRBD2. V trimming: 0 bases; J trimming: 10 bases; junction bases outside the gene matches: 21. CDR1 LGHDT and CDR2 YNNKEL come from the germline V gene (reference sequence). This CDR3 region has 19 residues. DNA of the CDR3: TGTGCCAGCAGCCAAGATCGGGTAGGGCGGGAGCCCTCCACAAAGGAGCAGTTCTTC. It specifies CASSQDRVGREPSTKEQFF.